One sample yielded the 2 T cell receptor beta chains listed below, sequenced in a study of T cell clonality in common variable immunodeficiency. Study observations and caveats: Fewer deletions and N-nucleotide insertions were reportedly seen in common variable immunodeficiency TCR beta sequences.

No antigen has been assigned to these receptors. Libraries were prepared by immunoSEQ multiplex PCR; TCRdb keeps only in-frame clonotypes and omits some of them. The profile covers 15,000 to 25,000 clones, none occurring a single time. The sequenced sample was peripheral blood mononuclear cells. The source of these receptors is a human donor with common variable immunodeficiency.

A note on this clone: The CDR3 end lies 3 residues beyond the end of the read and is filled in from the germline J gene. The rearrangement uses TRBV20-1 and TRBJ2-3; no clear D gene. This CDR3 has 15 residues. Looked up from germline, CDR1 is DFQATT and CDR2 is SNEGSKA (reference sequence). The V gene lost 0 bases and the J gene lost 2 bases, with 12 bases spanning the gap. This CDR3 is CSAREGRSYTDTQYF. The CDR3 DNA, read in part, is TGCAGTGCTAGAGAGGGCCGGAGTTACACAGATACG.

In the case of this clone: Read sequence stops 3 residues before the CDR3 end, and the germline J gene provides the missing end. This chain connects TRBV19 to TRBJ2-7; TRBD1 or TRBD2 may be the D gene (5 bases each). The V gene lost 1 base and the J gene lost 6 bases, with 16 bases spanning the gap. In germline, CDR1 is LNHDA, CDR2 SQIVND (reference sequence). This CDR3 spans 15 amino acids. This chain's CDR3 is CASSIVGMEGVEQYF. The CDR3 bases that were read are TGTGCCAGTAGTATAGTCGGGATGGAAGGGGTCGAG.